This is a list of T cell receptor beta chains from one sample in a study of blood T cell repertoires in COVID-19. Data came from immunoSEQ multiplex PCR; TCRdb stores just in-frame clones and leaves some out. The sample includes under 200,000 clones, approximately 85% of them seen just once. Sequences were obtained from peripheral blood. These receptor sequences come from an elderly woman with acute or convalescent COVID-19. Both conserved end residues are part of each CDR3. Each record gives: CDR3 DNA, CDR3 protein, V gene, clone size, J gene, D gene. The D gene is left open where the match is weak. Size values are once, few and many counts, or a class for expanded clones, and some rows have none.

CDR3 DNA: TGTGCCAGCAGTTTATCGGTAGGGGCCGTGAACACTGAAGCTTTCTTT
CDR3 protein: CASSLSVGAVNTEAFF
V gene: TRBV27
clone size: once
J gene: TRBJ1-1
D gene: NA

CDR3 DNA: TGCGCCAGCAGCTTGGTAGGGACAGGGAACTATGGCTACACCTTC
CDR3 protein: CASSLVGTGNYGYTF
V gene: TRBV5-1
clone size: NA
J gene: TRBJ1-2
D gene: TRBD1

CDR3 DNA: TGCGCCAGCAGCCCGGGGCGGGGAGATACGCAGTATTTT
CDR3 protein: CASSPGRGDTQYF
V gene: TRBV4-3
clone size: NA
J gene: TRBJ2-3
D gene: NA

CDR3 DNA: TGTGCCAGCACCGAAGCGGGGGCGGTGTCTGGCTACACCTTC
CDR3 protein: CASTEAGAVSGYTF
V gene: TRBV2
clone size: few
J gene: TRBJ1-2
D gene: NA

CDR3 DNA: TGCGCCAGCAGCTTGGATCGAGCTAGCGACTACAATGAGCAGTTCTTC
CDR3 protein: CASSLDRASDYNEQFF
V gene: TRBV5-1
clone size: NA
J gene: TRBJ2-1
D gene: NA

CDR3 DNA: TGTGCCAGCAGCAAGTACAGGGGGGAGGGGGCCCAGCATTTT
CDR3 protein: CASSKYRGEGAQHF
V gene: TRBV6-5
clone size: NA
J gene: TRBJ1-5
D gene: TRBD1

CDR3 DNA: TGTGCCAGCAGCTTAGGCGGGCCGATGGGAGCTTTCTTT
CDR3 protein: CASSLGGPMGAFF
V gene: TRBV7-9
clone size: NA
J gene: TRBJ1-1
D gene: NA

CDR3 DNA: TGTGCCAGCAGTTCCCTGGGACAGGGAGAGGAGACCCAGTACTTC
CDR3 protein: CASSSLGQGEETQYF
V gene: TRBV25-1
clone size: NA
J gene: TRBJ2-5
D gene: TRBD1

CDR3 DNA: TGTGCCAGCAGTTACTCCCGGACAGGGTTCTACGAGCAGTACTTC
CDR3 protein: CASSYSRTGFYEQYF
V gene: TRBV6-5
clone size: NA
J gene: TRBJ2-7
D gene: TRBD1

CDR3 DNA: TGCGCCAGCAGCTTGGGAGGGAGGAACACTGAAGCTTTCTTT
CDR3 protein: CASSLGGRNTEAFF
V gene: TRBV5-1
clone size: NA
J gene: TRBJ1-1
D gene: NA

CDR3 DNA: TGTGCCAGCAGCTTCGGGCGGGGGGGCAAGAATGAGCAGTTCTTC
CDR3 protein: CASSFGRGGKNEQFF
V gene: TRBV7-9
clone size: NA
J gene: TRBJ2-1
D gene: TRBD2

CDR3 DNA: TGCGCCAGCAGCTTGCGCATCGGAGGGGTCGGTGAAAAACTGTTTTTT
CDR3 protein: CASSLRIGGVGEKLFF
V gene: TRBV5-1
clone size: few
J gene: TRBJ1-4
D gene: NA

CDR3 DNA: TGCGCCAGCAGCCCCTCCAGGGGGCGGCCCTATAATTCACCCCTCCACTTT
CDR3 protein: CASSPSRGRPYNSPLHF
V gene: TRBV5-1
clone size: NA
J gene: TRBJ1-6
D gene: TRBD1

CDR3 DNA: TGTGCCAGCAGCTCGGGACAGGGGGTAGAAGAGCAGTACTTC
CDR3 protein: CASSSGQGVEEQYF
V gene: TRBV11-2
clone size: NA
J gene: TRBJ2-7
D gene: TRBD1

CDR3 DNA: TGTGCCAGCAGCTTGCCAGGGGGGAACTATGGCTACACCTTC
CDR3 protein: CASSLPGGNYGYTF
V gene: TRBV5-6
clone size: NA
J gene: TRBJ1-2
D gene: TRBD1

CDR3 DNA: TGTGCCACCAGGGGGACTGGGTTCACTGAAGCTTTCTTT
CDR3 protein: CATRGTGFTEAFF
V gene: TRBV24-1
clone size: few
J gene: TRBJ1-1
D gene: NA

CDR3 DNA: TGTGCCAGCACAGGTCACTCTGGAAACACCATATATTTT
CDR3 protein: CASTGHSGNTIYF
V gene: TRBV6-5
clone size: few
J gene: TRBJ1-3
D gene: NA

CDR3 DNA: TGCGCCAGCAGCCAACCTGTGGCCCGATCCGTGAACACTGAAGCTTTCTTT
CDR3 protein: CASSQPVARSVNTEAFF
V gene: TRBV4-1
clone size: NA
J gene: TRBJ1-1
D gene: NA

CDR3 DNA: TGTGCCAGCAGTGAAGTGGGACTAGCGGGGGGCGGGGAGCAGTACTTC
CDR3 protein: CASSEVGLAGGGEQYF
V gene: TRBV6-1
clone size: NA
J gene: TRBJ2-7
D gene: TRBD2

CDR3 DNA: TGCAGCGTACACACAGGGACCAATCAGCCCCAGCATTTT
CDR3 protein: CSVHTGTNQPQHF
V gene: TRBV29-1
clone size: NA
J gene: TRBJ1-5
D gene: NA

CDR3 DNA: TGTGCCAGCAGCTTGAGGAGCGGCTATGGCTACACCTTC
CDR3 protein: CASSLRSGYGYTF
V gene: TRBV5-8
clone size: NA
J gene: TRBJ1-2
D gene: NA

CDR3 DNA: TGTGCCACCAGTCCAGGGGGACTAGCGGGGGTAACCGGGGAGCTGTTTTTT
CDR3 protein: CATSPGGLAGVTGELFF
V gene: TRBV15
clone size: NA
J gene: TRBJ2-2
D gene: TRBD2